This TCR beta chain derives from a study of a mutant IDH1 vaccine in newly diagnosed glioma. On the study more broadly: Averaging 40.4 years of age, treated patients were roughly 60% male and 37.5% female. In the visit schedule, V12 fell in week 35, while V13 fell in week 47. Patients got radiotherapy, temozolomide, or both beforehand, and most got both.

Data came from immunoSEQ multiplex PCR; TCRdb stores just in-frame clones and leaves some out. This table holds 25,000 or so clones, less than 90% found once. Points on this clone: Its antigen is unidentified.

The germline CDR1 and CDR2 sequences are SGHTA and FQGNSA. J was trimmed by 2 bases and V by 1 base; bases with no gene match: 4. The CDR3 runs 17 residues. As to time point: week 47, end of study. Every vaccination contained 300 ug of the mutant IDH1 20-mer peptide and was paired with topical imiquimod. Astrocytomas that were new, WHO grade 3 or 4, IDH1-mutant and ATRX-lost were present in the donors. This specimen consisted of PBMCs, obtained from a glioma patient whose treatment included an IDH1 peptide vaccine. V and J are TRBV7-2 and TRBJ2-5, with 13 bases lining up with TRBD2. The receptor's source is a man aged 40-50 years with glioma. The CDR3 reads CASSLVGGLAGQETQYF. The CDR3 coding sequence is TGTGCCAGCAGCTTAGTCGGGGGACTAGCGGGACAAGAGACCCAGTACTTC.